This T cell receptor beta chain was identified in a study of blood T cell repertoires in COVID-19. The overall study: From the United States, Italy and Spain came samples of acute and convalescent COVID-19.

With respect to this clone: At one boundary the junction diverges from the germline segment, which might be a read error.

Some clones are missing from TCRdb's copy, which holds only in-frame ones; the method was immunoSEQ multiplex PCR. Among 300,000 or so clones listed, 70% to 90% were seen once. This receptor was obtained from a middle-aged woman with acute COVID-19. Sequenced sample: PBMCs or T cells enriched from blood (not recorded which).

This CDR3 is CASSSGGTSGISPTF. The CDR3 DNA reads as TGTGCCAGCAGCTCCGGCGGGACTAGCGGGATTAGTCCAACGTTC. This rearrangement joins TRBV11-2 to TRBJ2-7; 13 positions match TRBD2. This CDR3 region has 15 residues. CDR1 and CDR2 from the germline V gene are SGHAT and FQNNGV.